A single sample is the source of the 3 T cell receptor beta chains below, sequenced in a study of EBV T-cell therapy then PD-1 blockade in nasopharyngeal carcinoma (dated by TCRdb to the early 2020s). The treatment or condition tag for this specimen amounts to: AdE1-LMPpoly-expanded autologous EBV-specific T-cell therapy followed by anti-PD-1 nivolumab. What these receptors recognize is not known. Receptor amplification or capture employed the immunoSEQ multiplex PCR assay. TCRdb obtained this table from immuneACCESS and retained in-frame rearrangements with V and J assigned. These tables miss some clones; where compared with another copy, unresolved V genes account for less than half of the shortfall, and the remainder is unexplained. Present in this sample are 17,000 or so clones, roughly 88% of which were seen just once. The ten largest clones capture around 28% of the sample. Material: CD8+ T cells from blood, obtained at day 0 from a patient whose treatment included autologous EBV-specific T cells and nivolumab. The receptors were gathered from a man in his forties or fifties with nasopharyngeal carcinoma.

This rearrangement joins TRBV7-9 to TRBJ2-7; D unclear. CDR1 is SEHNR, CDR2 FQNEAQ, per germline (reference sequence). The CDR3 is 12 amino acids. With 6 bases removed from V and 2 bases from J, the gap between germline ends came to 8 bases. The CDR3 loop is CASSWEPYEQYF. The CDR3 nucleotides read TGTGCCAGCAGTTGGGAACCCTACGAGCAGTACTTC. The full variable domain, its missing parts supplied by reference TRBV7-9 and TRBJ2-7, is DTGVSQNPRHKITKRGQNVTFRCDPISEHNRLYWYRQTLGQGPEFLTYFQNEAQLEKSRLLSDRFSAERPKGSFSTLEIQRTEQGDSAMYLCASSWEPYEQYFGPGTRLTVT.

This chain links TRBV5-6 with TRBJ2-1, with 8 bases fitting TRBD2. This CDR3 is 15 amino acids long. J was trimmed by 4 bases and V by 1 base; bases with no gene match: 4. CDR1 is SGHDT and CDR2 is YYEEEE in the germline V gene. CDR3 coding DNA: TGTGCCAGCAGCTTGCAGGGCGGGGGGTACAATGAGCAGTTCTTC. It specifies CASSLQGGGYNEQFF.

J is TRBJ2-5 and V is TRBV7-9, with TRBD1 identical over 10 bases. The CDR3 loop spans 15 amino acids. V was clipped by 8 bases and J by 4 bases; unmatched bases: 10. Germline loops: CDR1 SEHNR, CDR2 FQNEAQ (reference sequence). CDR3 sequence reads: CASVVGTGDRETQYF. As DNA, the CDR3 is TGTGCCAGCGTCGTAGGGACAGGGGACCGAGAGACCCAGTACTTC.